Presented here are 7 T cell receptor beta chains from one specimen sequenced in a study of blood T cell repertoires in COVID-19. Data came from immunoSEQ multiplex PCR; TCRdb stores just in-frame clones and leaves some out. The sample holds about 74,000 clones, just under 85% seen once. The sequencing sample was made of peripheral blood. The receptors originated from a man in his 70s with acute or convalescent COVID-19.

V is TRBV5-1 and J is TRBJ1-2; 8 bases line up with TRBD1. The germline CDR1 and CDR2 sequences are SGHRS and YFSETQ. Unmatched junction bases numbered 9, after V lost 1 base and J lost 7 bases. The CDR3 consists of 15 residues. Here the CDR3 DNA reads TGCGCCAGCAGCTTGACCGGACAGGGTAGTGGTGGCTACACCTTC. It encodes CASSLTGQGSGGYTF.

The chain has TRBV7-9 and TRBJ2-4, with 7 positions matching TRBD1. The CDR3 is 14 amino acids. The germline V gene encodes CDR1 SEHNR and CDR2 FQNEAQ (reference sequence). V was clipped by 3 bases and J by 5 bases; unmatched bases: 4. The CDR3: CASSFGQVQNIQYF. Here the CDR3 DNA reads TGTGCCAGCAGCTTCGGACAGGTCCAAAACATTCAGTACTTC.

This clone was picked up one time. The CDR3 DNA reads TGTGCCAGCAGCAACTCAGGGGGGTTAAACAATGAGCAGTTCTTC. Translation: CASSNSGGLNNEQFF. The V gene is TRBV6-5, the J gene TRBJ2-1, with a weak D call TRBD1 (7 bases). The CDR3 totals 15 residues. CDR1 and CDR2 from the germline V gene are MNHEY and SVGAGI. Trimming removed 6 bases from V and 5 bases from J, with 17 bases in between.

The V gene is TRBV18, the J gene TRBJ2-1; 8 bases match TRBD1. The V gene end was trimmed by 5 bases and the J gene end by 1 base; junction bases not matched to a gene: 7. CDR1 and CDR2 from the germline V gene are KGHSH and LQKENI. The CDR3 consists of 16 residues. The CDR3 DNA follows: TGTGCCAGCTCAAGCACAGGGGGTCAATCCTACAATGAGCAGTTCTTC. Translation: CASSSTGGQSYNEQFF.

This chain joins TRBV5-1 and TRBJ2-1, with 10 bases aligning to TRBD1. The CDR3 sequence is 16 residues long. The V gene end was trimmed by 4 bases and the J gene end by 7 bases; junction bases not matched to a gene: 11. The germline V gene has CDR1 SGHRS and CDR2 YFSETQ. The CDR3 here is CASSLTGTGVVNEQFF. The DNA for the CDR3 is TGCGCCAGCAGCCTCACCGGGACAGGGGTAGTGAATGAGCAGTTCTTC.

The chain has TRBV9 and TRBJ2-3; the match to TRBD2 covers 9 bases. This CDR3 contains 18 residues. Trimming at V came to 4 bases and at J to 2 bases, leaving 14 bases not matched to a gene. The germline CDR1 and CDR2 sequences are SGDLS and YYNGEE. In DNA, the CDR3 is TGTGCCAGCAGCTCTCGGGTTGGTAGCGGGAGAAACACAGATACGCAGTATTTT. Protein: CASSSRVGSGRNTDTQYF.

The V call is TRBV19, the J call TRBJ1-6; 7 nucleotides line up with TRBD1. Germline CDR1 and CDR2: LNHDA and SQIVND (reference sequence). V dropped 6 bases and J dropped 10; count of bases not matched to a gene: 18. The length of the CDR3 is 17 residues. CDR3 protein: CASSPPPLQGIKSPLHF. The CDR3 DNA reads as TGTGCCAGTAGCCCTCCGCCTCTACAGGGGATTAAATCACCCCTCCACTTT.